What follows are 30 T cell receptor beta chains derived from one specimen sequenced in a study of response to subunit inactivated influenza vaccine. Via MiXCR, TCRdb re-called the RT-PCR reads, giving one row per CDR3 protein. The sample consists of hundreds of thousands of distinct CDR3 sequences, about a fifth of them appearing once. This specimen consisted of PBMCs from blood, obtained 4 to 6 days after vaccination. The receptors originated from a man aged 50 to 59 who received an inactivated influenza vaccine.

The sample holds many counts of this clonotype. J is TRBJ2-1 and V is TRBV7-8; 11 bases fit TRBD2. J was trimmed by 7 bases and V by 5 bases; bases with no gene match: 7. Germline loops: CDR1 SGHVS, CDR2 FQNEAQ. The CDR3 contains 15 residues. The CDR3 loop reads CASSPRTSGSNEQFF. CDR3 DNA: TGTGCCAGCAGCCCACGGACTAGCGGGTCTAATGAGCAGTTCTTC.

In this sample, this clonotype turned up a few times. The chain carries TRBV24-1 and TRBJ2-1; no clear D. The germline CDR1 and CDR2 sequences are KGHDR and SFDVKD. Deletions cut 5 bases from V and 2 bases from J, with 9 bases between. The CDR3 covers 14 residues. CDR3 nucleotide sequence: TGTGCCACCAGTGGGCCAGGACCCTACAATGAGCAGTTCTTC. Translation: CATSGPGPYNEQFF.

This clonotype was seen many times. This rearrangement joins TRBV7-2 to TRBJ2-7; 8 positions agree with TRBD2. With V trimmed by 4 bases and J by 3 bases, 5 bases remained unmatched. Per germline, CDR1 SGHTA and CDR2 FQGNSA. The CDR3 sequence is 14 residues long. The CDR3 sequence is CASSSRSGSYEQYF. The CDR3 DNA reads TGTGCCAGCAGCTCTCGGAGCGGGAGCTACGAGCAGTACTTC.

The gene calls are TRBV4-3 and TRBJ2-2, with 9 bases matching TRBD1. CDR3 length: 16 residues. Trimming took 5 bases from V and 4 from J; bases not matched to a gene: 8. Germline CDR1 and CDR2: LGHNA and YSLEER. Here the CDR3 reads CASSWQTGGITGELFF. The CDR3 DNA reads TGCGCCAGCAGCTGGCAGACAGGGGGTATCACCGGGGAGCTGTTTTTT.

The chain links TRBV6-2 or TRBV6-3 to TRBJ2-7; D gene uncertain. The V and J ends lost 7 bases and 2 bases respectively, with 12 bases between them. Germline CDR1 MNHEY, CDR2 SVGEGT. The CDR3 is made up of 13 amino acids. The CDR3 loop is CASNPRAPYEQYF. The DNA for the CDR3 is TGTGCCAGCAACCCACGGGCCCCCTACGAGCAGTACTTC.

J is TRBJ1-4 and V is TRBV12-3 or TRBV12-4, with TRBD1 matching 9 bases. The CDR3 length is 15 residues. J lost 7 bases, V lost 5 bases, and 8 bases had no gene match. CDR3 nucleotides: TGTGCCAGCAGTCCATTGACAGGGGGGGGTGAAAAACTGTTTTTT. As protein: CASSPLTGGGEKLFF.

The chain is built from TRBV24-1 and TRBJ1-2; D gene uncertain. CDR1 and CDR2 (germline): KGHDR, SFDVKD. This CDR3 has 15 residues. Trimming cost V 2 bases and J 4 bases, with 13 bases left between them. The CDR3 sequence: CATSDSGRRGYGYTF. In DNA form, the CDR3 reads TGTGCCACCAGTGATTCCGGCAGGAGAGGCTATGGCTACACCTTC.

The chain has TRBV10-3 and TRBJ2-5, with TRBD1 identical over 7 bases. Trimming cost V 6 bases and J 1 base; bases outside gene matches: 2. CDR1 and CDR2 (germline): ENHRY, SYGVKD. This CDR3 has 13 residues. The CDR3 loop is CAISSGGQETQYF. DNA of the CDR3: TGTGCCATCAGCTCAGGGGGCCAAGAGACCCAGTACTTC.

This clonotype turned up a few times. This chain connects TRBV20-1 to TRBJ1-5; D gene unclear. CDR3 length: 15 residues. Germline assignment: CDR1 DFQATT and CDR2 SNEGSKA (reference sequence). Trimming took 3 bases from V and 0 from J, leaving 12 bases between them. CDR3 DNA sequence: TGCAGTGCTAGTACGGGCCTCTATAGCAATCAGCCCCAGCATTTT. Protein sequence: CSASTGLYSNQPQHF.

V is TRBV29-1 and J is TRBJ2-2, with D tentatively TRBD1 or TRBD2 (5 bases each). CDR1 and CDR2 (germline): SQVTM, ANQGSEA. The CDR3 is 17 amino acids. Trimming pared 4 bases from V and 0 bases from J, leaving 18 bases between. CDR3 coding DNA: TGCAGCGTTGCCCACCCTGGGGGTTCTTCGAACACCGGGGAGCTGTTTTTT. Amino acid sequence: CSVAHPGGSSNTGELFF.

The V call is TRBV3-1, the J call TRBJ2-7; D perhaps matches TRBD2 (5 bases). Germline V gene lookup returns CDR1 LGHDT and CDR2 YNNKEL (reference sequence). Trimming removed 0 bases at V and 3 bases at J, with 15 bases between. The CDR3 is made up of 16 amino acids. CDR3 sequence reads: CASSQESTGWGYEQYF. As DNA, the CDR3 is TGTGCCAGCAGCCAAGAATCAACGGGGTGGGGCTACGAGCAGTACTTC.

Many counts were recorded for this clonotype. The genes are TRBV10-3 and TRBJ2-6; D uncertain. CDR1 and CDR2 from the germline V gene are ENHRY and SYGVKD. Trimming left V 11 bases short and J 1 base short, with 12 bases between. There are 14 residues in the CDR3. Written as DNA, the CDR3 is TGTGCCGTTGGGGTTGCTTCTGGGGCCAACGTCCTGACTTTC. It is translated as CAVGVASGANVLTF.

This clonotype showed up just a few times. The rearrangement links TRBV9 to TRBJ2-2; a weak D match, TRBD1 (6 bases). The CDR3 has 14 residues. In germline, CDR1 is SGDLS, CDR2 YYNGEE. V lost 1 base to trimming and J lost 7 bases, with 11 bases between them. The CDR3 region has the DNA TGTGCCAGCAGCGTACGTACCAGGGGCGGGGAGCTGTTTTTT. Translating it yields CASSVRTRGGELFF.

This clonotype was observed at least ten times. The chain combines TRBV20-1 with TRBJ2-3; D unclear. CDR1 is DFQATT, CDR2 SNEGSKA, per germline (reference sequence). This CDR3 has 14 residues. Deletions cut 6 bases from V and 5 bases from J, with 18 bases between. DNA of the CDR3: TGCAGTGCAAGATATAACCAGTGGATAGATACGCAGTATTTT. Protein product: CSARYNQWIDTQYF.

This clonotype was observed a few times. This chain joins TRBV7-2 and TRBJ2-1, with 9 nucleotides matching TRBD1. In germline, CDR1 is SGHTA, CDR2 FQGNSA. The CDR3 contains 15 residues. V dropped 0 bases and J dropped 5; count of bases not matched to a gene: 2. CDR3 sequence reads: CASSLARTGDNEQFF. In nucleotides, the CDR3 is TGTGCCAGCAGCTTAGCGCGGACAGGGGACAATGAGCAGTTCTTC.

This clonotype came up a few times. This chain uses TRBV4-2 with TRBJ1-2; TRBD1 might be the D (6 bases). The germline gives CDR1 LGHNA, CDR2 YNFKEQ. V shed 0 bases and J shed 7 bases, with 9 bases lying between them. The CDR3 runs to 13 residues. This CDR3 reads CASSQEGAGGYTF. CDR3 coding DNA: TGTGCCAGCAGCCAAGAGGGGGCCGGTGGCTACACCTTC.

This clonotype was observed a few times. The rearrangement links TRBV5-5 to TRBJ2-3; possible D gene TRBD1, 6 bases. Trimming cost V 5 bases and J 4 bases, with 14 bases left between them. The CDR3 totals 14 residues. The V gene's germline CDR1 is SGHKS and CDR2 YYEKEE (reference sequence). The chain's CDR3 is CASSNPGVPDTQYF. CDR3 coding DNA: TGTGCCAGCAGTAACCCAGGGGTCCCAGATACGCAGTATTTT.

This clonotype was recorded a few times. The chain employs TRBV10-3 and TRBJ2-7; TRBD1 is a possible D gene (6 bases). Per germline, CDR1 ENHRY and CDR2 SYGVKD. The CDR3 consists of 13 residues. V gave up 4 bases and J gave up 3 bases, with 10 bases separating them. CDR3 region: CAISGGQLYEQYF. CDR3 nucleotide sequence: TGTGCCATCAGTGGCGGACAGCTCTACGAGCAGTACTTC.

This clonotype was picked up a small number of times. This chain links TRBV20-1 with TRBJ1-6, with D uncertain. Germline values: CDR1 DFQATT, CDR2 SNEGSKA (reference sequence). CDR3 length: 15 amino acids. Deletions cut 4 bases from V and 0 bases from J, with 10 bases between. The CDR3 loop reads CSATGPSSYNSPLHF. CDR3 DNA: TGCAGTGCTACCGGTCCTAGCTCCTATAATTCACCCCTCCACTTT.

The chain links TRBV6-1 to TRBJ1-6, with TRBD1 matching 7 bases. The CDR3 is 15 amino acids. V shed 11 bases and J 4 bases; nucleotides not matched to a gene: 11. CDR1 and CDR2 from the germline V gene are MNHNS and SASEGT. CDR3 bases: TGTGCCTCTCGGTCGGAGGGGGCATATAATTCACCCCTCCACTTT. Amino acids: CASRSEGAYNSPLHF.

This clonotype has only a few counts. V is TRBV5-6 and J is TRBJ1-1; unclear D gene. The CDR3 runs 17 residues. The germline CDR1 and CDR2 sequences are SGHDT and YYEEEE. Trimming removed 0 bases at V and 1 base at J, with 16 bases between. The CDR3 reads CASSLAGLWAPNTEAFF. In DNA, the CDR3 is TGTGCCAGCAGCTTGGCCGGTTTGTGGGCTCCGAACACTGAAGCTTTCTTT.

The chain links TRBV7-2 to TRBJ2-5; possibly TRBD1 or TRBD2 for D (5 bases each). The V gene's germline CDR1 is SGHTA and CDR2 FQGNSA. With 5 bases removed from V and 4 bases from J, the gap between germline ends came to 23 bases. CDR3 length equals 17 residues. The CDR3 DNA sequence: TGTGCCAGCAGCCTCCTCAGAGGGCAGGGCGGGCGAGAGACCCAGTACTTC. Translation gives CASSLLRGQGGRETQYF. The full variable domain, completed using reference TRBV7-2 and TRBJ2-5, is GAGVSQSPSNKVTEKGKDVELRCDPISGHTALYWYRQSLGQGLEFLIYFQGNSAPDKSGLPSDRFSAERTGGSVSTLTIQRTQQEDSAVYLCASSLLRGQGGRETQYFGPGTRLLVL.

The chain employs TRBV7-9 and TRBJ1-1; 7 positions match TRBD1. The CDR3 is 14 amino acids. Germline trimming cut 3 bases from V and 4 bases from J; bases unmatched to any gene: 5. CDR1 and CDR2 (germline): SEHNR, FQNEAQ (reference sequence). CDR3 amino acids: CASSFEGASTEAFF. In DNA, the CDR3 is TGTGCCAGCAGCTTTGAGGGGGCGAGCACTGAAGCTTTCTTT.

This clonotype was seen more than once but under ten times. V usage is TRBV5-1 and J usage is TRBJ2-3, with D uncertain. The CDR3 is made up of 16 amino acids. Germline V gene lookup returns CDR1 SGHRS and CDR2 YFSETQ. Trimming took 3 bases from V and 1 from J, leaving 15 bases between them. CDR3 sequence (DNA): TGCGCCAGCAGCTCAACAAAGGGTCCTGGCACAGATACGCAGTATTTT. It translates to CASSSTKGPGTDTQYF.

This clonotype has only a few counts. This chain joins TRBV4-3 and TRBJ2-7; 10 nucleotides match TRBD1. CDR1 LGHNA and CDR2 YSLEER come from the germline V gene. Trimming took 3 bases from V and 1 from J; bases not matched to a gene: 6. The CDR3 is 16 residues long. The CDR3 protein is CASSQYRDRGSYEQYF. The CDR3 bases are TGCGCCAGCAGCCAGTACCGGGACAGGGGATCCTACGAGCAGTACTTC.

The chain recombines TRBV2 with TRBJ2-7; maybe TRBD2 (5 bases). The CDR3 runs 13 residues. Between the trimmed V and J ends, which lost 7 bases and 2 bases, there was a span of 12 bases. The V gene's germline CDR1 is SNHLY and CDR2 FYNNEI. Here the CDR3 DNA reads TGTGCCAGCAAGGACTCCGCACCCTACGAGCAGTACTTC. Translated, it gives CASKDSAPYEQYF.

A few counts support this clonotype. V gene TRBV20-1 combines with J gene TRBJ1-4, with D possibly being TRBD1 (6 bases). The V and J ends lost 1 base and 6 bases respectively, with 18 bases between them. The CDR3 totals 16 residues. Germline loops: CDR1 DFQATT, CDR2 SNEGSKA (reference sequence). The CDR3 DNA is TGCAGTGCTAGAGCTGTCAGGGGAAAGGTGTATGAAAAACTGTTTTTT. It codes for CSARAVRGKVYEKLFF.

This clonotype was seen a few times. The chain joins TRBV6-1 to TRBJ1-5, with D tentatively TRBD1 (6 bases). The CDR3 has 14 amino acids. Germline V gives CDR1 MNHNS, CDR2 SASEGT. V was shortened by 3 bases and J by 5 bases, with 11 bases between the two germline ends. This CDR3 reads CASSDRGVDQPQHF. Written as DNA, the CDR3 is TGTGCCAGCAGTGACAGGGGAGTTGATCAGCCCCAGCATTTT.

The CDR3 nucleotides are TGTGCCACCAGCAGAGACGGCGTAAGGGGTTCCCCCGAGCAGTACTTC. Translated: CATSRDGVRGSPEQYF. The chain recombines TRBV15 with TRBJ2-7; D is possibly TRBD1 (5 bases). The ends were cut back, 0 bases at V and 6 bases at J, with 18 bases in the middle. CDR1 is LNHNV and CDR2 is YYDKDF in the germline V gene (reference sequence). This CDR3 comprises 16 residues.

This clonotype was observed many times. The chain links TRBV4-3 to TRBJ2-3; TRBD2 matches at 10 bases. The CDR3 covers 19 residues. The V and J ends lost 4 bases and 4 bases, in that order; junction bases with no gene match: 17. Germline lookup yields CDR1 LGHNA and CDR2 YSLEER. The CDR3 region has the DNA TGCGCCAGCAGCCTTCAATACCGACTAGCGGGTAGTATGGCAGATACGCAGTATTTT. Its translation: CASSLQYRLAGSMADTQYF.